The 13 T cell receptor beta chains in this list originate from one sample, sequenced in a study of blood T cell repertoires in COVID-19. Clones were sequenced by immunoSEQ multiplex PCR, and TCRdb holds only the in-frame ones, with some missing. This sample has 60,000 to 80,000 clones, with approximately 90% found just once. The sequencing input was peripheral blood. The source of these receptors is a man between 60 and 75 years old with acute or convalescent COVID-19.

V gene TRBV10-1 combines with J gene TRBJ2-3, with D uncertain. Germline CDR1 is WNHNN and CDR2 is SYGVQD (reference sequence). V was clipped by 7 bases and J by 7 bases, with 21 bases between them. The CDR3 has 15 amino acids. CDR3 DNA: TGCGCCAGCAACTTTGGCGGCCTCAACAAAAATACGCAGTATTTT. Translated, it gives CASNFGGLNKNTQYF.

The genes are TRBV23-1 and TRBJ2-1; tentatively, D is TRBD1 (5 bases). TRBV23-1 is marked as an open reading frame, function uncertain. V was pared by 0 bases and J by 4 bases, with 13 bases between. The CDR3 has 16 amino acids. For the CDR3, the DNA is TGCGCCAGCAGTCAATCGGAAACAGGTATATACAATGAGCAGTTCTTC. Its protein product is CASSQSETGIYNEQFF.

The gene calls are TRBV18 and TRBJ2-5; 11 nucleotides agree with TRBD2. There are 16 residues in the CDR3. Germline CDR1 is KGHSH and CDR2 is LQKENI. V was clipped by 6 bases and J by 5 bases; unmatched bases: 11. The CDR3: CASSRSGRAWEETQYF. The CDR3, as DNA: TGTGCCAGCTCCCGTAGCGGGAGGGCCTGGGAGGAGACCCAGTACTTC. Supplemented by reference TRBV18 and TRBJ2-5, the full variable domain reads NAGVMQNPRHLVRRRGQEARLRCSPMKGHSHVYWYRQLPEEGLKFMVYLQKENIIDESGMPKERFSAEFPKEGPSILRIQQVVRGDSAAYFCASSRSGRAWEETQYFGPGTRLLVL.

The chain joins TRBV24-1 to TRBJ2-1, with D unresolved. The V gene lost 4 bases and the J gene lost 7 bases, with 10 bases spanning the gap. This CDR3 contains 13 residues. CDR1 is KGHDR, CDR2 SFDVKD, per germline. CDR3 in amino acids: CATSDPTENEQFF. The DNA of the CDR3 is TGTGCCACCAGTGACCCCACCGAGAATGAGCAGTTCTTC.

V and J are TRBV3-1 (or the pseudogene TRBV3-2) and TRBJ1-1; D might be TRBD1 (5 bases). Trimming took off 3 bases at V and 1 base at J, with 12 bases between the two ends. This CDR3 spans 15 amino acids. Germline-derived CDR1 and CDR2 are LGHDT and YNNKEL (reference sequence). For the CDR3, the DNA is TGTGCCAGCAGCCACTTGACAGAGAAGAACACTGAAGCTTTCTTT. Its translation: CASSHLTEKNTEAFF.

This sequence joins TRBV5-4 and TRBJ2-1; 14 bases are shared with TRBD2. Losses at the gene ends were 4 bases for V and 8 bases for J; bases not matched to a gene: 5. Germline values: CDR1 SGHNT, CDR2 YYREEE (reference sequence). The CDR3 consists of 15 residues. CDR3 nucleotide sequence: TGTGCCAGCAGCACGGGGACTAGCGGGAGCGATGAGCAGTTCTTC. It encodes CASSTGTSGSDEQFF.

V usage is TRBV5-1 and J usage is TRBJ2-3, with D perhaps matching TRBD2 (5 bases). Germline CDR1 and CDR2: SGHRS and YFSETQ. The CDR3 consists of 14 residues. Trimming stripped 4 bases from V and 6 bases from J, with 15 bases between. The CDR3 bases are TGCGCCAGCAGCGAGAGACTACTACCTGATACGCAGTATTTT. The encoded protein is CASSERLLPDTQYF.

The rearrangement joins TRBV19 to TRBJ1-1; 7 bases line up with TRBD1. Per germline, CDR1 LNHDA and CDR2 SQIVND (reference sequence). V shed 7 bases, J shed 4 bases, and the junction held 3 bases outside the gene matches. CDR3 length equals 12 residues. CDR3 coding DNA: TGTGCCAGTACTGACAGGGTCACTGAAGCTTTCTTT. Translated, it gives CASTDRVTEAFF.

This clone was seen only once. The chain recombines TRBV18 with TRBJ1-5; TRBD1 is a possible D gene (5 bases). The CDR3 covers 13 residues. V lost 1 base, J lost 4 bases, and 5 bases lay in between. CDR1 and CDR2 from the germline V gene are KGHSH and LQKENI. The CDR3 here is CASSPHRNQPQHF. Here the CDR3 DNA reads TGTGCCAGCTCACCACACAGGAATCAGCCCCAGCATTTT. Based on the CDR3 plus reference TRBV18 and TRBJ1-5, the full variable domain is NAGVMQNPRHLVRRRGQEARLRCSPMKGHSHVYWYRQLPEEGLKFMVYLQKENIIDESGMPKERFSAEFPKEGPSILRIQQVVRGDSAAYFCASSPHRNQPQHFGDGTRLSIL.

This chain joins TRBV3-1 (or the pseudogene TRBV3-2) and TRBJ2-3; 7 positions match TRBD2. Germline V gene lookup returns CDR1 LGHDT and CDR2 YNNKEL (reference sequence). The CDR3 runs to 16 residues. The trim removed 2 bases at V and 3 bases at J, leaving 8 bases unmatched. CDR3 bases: TGTGCCAGCAGCCAAAGGTGGACTAGTTCTACAGATACGCAGTATTTT. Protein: CASSQRWTSSTDTQYF.

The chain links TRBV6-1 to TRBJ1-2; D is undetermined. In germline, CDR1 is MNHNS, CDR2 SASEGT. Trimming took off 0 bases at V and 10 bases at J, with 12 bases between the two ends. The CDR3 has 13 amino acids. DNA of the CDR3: TGTGCCAGCAGTGAAGCAGAAATAGAGGCCTACACCTTC. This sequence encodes CASSEAEIEAYTF.

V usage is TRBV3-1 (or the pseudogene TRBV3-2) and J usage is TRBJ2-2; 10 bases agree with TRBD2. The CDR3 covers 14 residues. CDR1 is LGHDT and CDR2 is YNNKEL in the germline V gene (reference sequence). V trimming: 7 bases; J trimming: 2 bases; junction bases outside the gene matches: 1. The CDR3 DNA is TGTGCCAGCATAGCGGGAGGCAACACCGGGGAGCTGTTTTTT. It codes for CASIAGGNTGELFF.

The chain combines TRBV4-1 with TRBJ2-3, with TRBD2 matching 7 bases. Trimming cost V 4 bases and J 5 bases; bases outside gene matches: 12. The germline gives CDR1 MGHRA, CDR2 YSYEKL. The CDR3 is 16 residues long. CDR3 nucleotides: TGCGCCAGCAGCCCACCCCTGGGGGGGGTTATAGATACGCAGTATTTT. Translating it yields CASSPPLGGVIDTQYF.